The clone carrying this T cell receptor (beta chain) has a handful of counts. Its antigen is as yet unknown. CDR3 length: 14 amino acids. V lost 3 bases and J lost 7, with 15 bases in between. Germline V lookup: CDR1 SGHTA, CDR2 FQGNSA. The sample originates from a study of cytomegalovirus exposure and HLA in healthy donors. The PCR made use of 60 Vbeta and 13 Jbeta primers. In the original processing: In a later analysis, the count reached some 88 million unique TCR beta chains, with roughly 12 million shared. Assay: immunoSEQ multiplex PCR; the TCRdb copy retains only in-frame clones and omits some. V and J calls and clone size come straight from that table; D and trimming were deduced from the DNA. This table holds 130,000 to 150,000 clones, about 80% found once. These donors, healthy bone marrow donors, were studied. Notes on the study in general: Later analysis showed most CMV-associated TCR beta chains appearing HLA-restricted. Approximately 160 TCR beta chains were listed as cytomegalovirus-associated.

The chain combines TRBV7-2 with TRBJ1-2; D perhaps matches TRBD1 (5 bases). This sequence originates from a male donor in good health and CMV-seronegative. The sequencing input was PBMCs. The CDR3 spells CASSFGPQRGGYTF. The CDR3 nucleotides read TGTGCCAGCAGCTTCGGGCCCCAAAGGGGTGGCTACACCTTC.